In its sample, the clone carrying this T cell receptor beta chain was seen once. Its antigen is unknown. This sample was taken from a study of long-term antiretroviral therapy in people with HIV. Notes on the study in general: The range of CDR3 lengths in HIV repertoires proved narrower than that found in controls. Following ART, diversity rose but still fell short of transplant donor controls.

Survey-level immunoSEQ v3.0 assays were run. Sequencing was intended to reach 40,000-50,000 T-cell genomes per sample. Assay: immunoSEQ multiplex PCR; the TCRdb copy retains only in-frame clones and omits some. The sample records about 39,000 clones, roughly 85% being singletons. Each participant with HIV received care in the United States. From germline, CDR1 is MNHNY and CDR2 SVGAGI (reference sequence). This CDR3 contains 13 residues. V trimming: 6 bases; J trimming: 2 bases; junction bases outside the gene matches: 3. The chain combines TRBV6-6 with TRBJ1-2; 7 bases map to TRBD1. This clonotype originated in a woman aged 45-59 years with HIV. The sample in question was unsorted PBMCs, obtained 3.1 years after starting antiretroviral therapy. CDR3 amino acids: CASRSQGNYGYTF. CDR3 sequence (DNA): TGTGCCAGCAGGTCACAGGGGAACTATGGCTACACCTTC.